One and the same sample provided the 13 T cell receptor beta chains below, sequenced in a study of blood T cell repertoires in COVID-19. Method: immunoSEQ multiplex PCR; TCRdb's copy keeps in-frame clones and lacks some. The sample consists of 400,000 to 450,000 clones, roughly 90% of them appearing once. The sample comprised peripheral blood. Every receptor here comes from a young man with COVID-19, enrolled during active disease.

The chain joins TRBV5-1 to TRBJ2-2; D unclear. The germline gives CDR1 SGHRS, CDR2 YFSETQ. There are 17 residues in the CDR3. Trimming took 0 bases from V and 5 from J, leaving 17 bases between them. The DNA of the CDR3 is TGCGCCAGCAGCTTGGCCCCTCAACCGACACAGACCGGGGAGCTGTTTTTT. Translating gives CASSLAPQPTQTGELFF.

The chain has TRBV5-1 and TRBJ2-1; maybe TRBD2 (5 bases). V dropped 0 bases and J dropped 4 bases, with 11 bases sitting between them. The germline V gene encodes CDR1 SGHRS and CDR2 YFSETQ. The CDR3 totals 15 residues. The CDR3 protein is CASSLEGVPYNEQFF. Written as DNA, the CDR3 is TGCGCCAGCAGCTTGGAGGGAGTCCCATACAATGAGCAGTTCTTC. The full variable domain, rest sourced from reference TRBV5-1 and TRBJ2-1, is KAGVTQTPRYLIKTRGQQVTLSCSPISGHRSVSWYQQTPGQGLQFLFEYFSETQRNKGNFPGRFSGRQFSNSRSEMNVSTLELGDSALYLCASSLEGVPYNEQFFGPGTRLTVL.

The chain couples TRBV19 to TRBJ1-5; a possible D gene is TRBD1 (5 bases). V lost 7 bases and J 3 bases, leaving 10 bases between the germline ends. This CDR3 has 13 residues. Per the germline V gene, CDR1 is LNHDA and CDR2 is SQIVND (reference sequence). The CDR3 region has the DNA TGTGCCAGTATCGACAGTCACAATCAGCCCCAGCATTTT. Its translation: CASIDSHNQPQHF.

V and J are TRBV7-9 and TRBJ1-5; 7 bases align to TRBD1. Germline trimming cut 5 bases from V and 9 bases from J; bases unmatched to any gene: 13. Germline CDR1 is SEHNR and CDR2 is FQNEAQ (reference sequence). The CDR3 extends over 15 amino acids. Written as DNA, the CDR3 is TGTGCCAGCAGCGACAGGGCCCAAGGAGTTTGGCCCCAGCATTTT. This gives the protein CASSDRAQGVWPQHF. Full variable domain (outside the CDR3, taken from reference TRBV7-9 and TRBJ1-5): DTGVSQNPRHKITKRGQNVTFRCDPISEHNRLYWYRQTLGQGPEFLTYFQNEAQLEKSRLLSDRFSAERPKGSFSTLEIQRTEQGDSAMYLCASSDRAQGVWPQHFGDGTRLSIL.

V is TRBV2 and J is TRBJ1-5; 12 positions agree with TRBD1. CDR1 and CDR2 from the germline V gene are SNHLY and FYNNEI. The CDR3 extends over 15 amino acids. Trimming removed 5 bases from V and 6 bases from J; junction bases left unmatched: 5. The CDR3 DNA is TGTGCCAGCAGTAAAACGGGACAGGGGGCTCAGCCCCAGCATTTT. Protein sequence: CASSKTGQGAQPQHF.

This rearrangement joins TRBV5-4 to TRBJ2-2, with a tentative D call TRBD1 (6 bases). This CDR3 contains 14 residues. Trimming shortened V by 4 bases and J by 3 bases, and 10 bases separated the two germline ends. Germline V gives CDR1 SGHNT, CDR2 YYREEE (reference sequence). The CDR3 protein is CASSRGGDTGELFF. The CDR3 DNA is TGTGCCAGCAGCCGAGGGGGAGACACCGGGGAGCTGTTTTTT.

The genes are TRBV6-5 and TRBJ1-1, with 7 bases aligning to TRBD1. CDR1 and CDR2 (germline): MNHEY, SVGAGI. The CDR3 runs to 13 residues. The trim removed 6 bases at V and 6 bases at J, leaving 7 bases unmatched. The DNA for the CDR3 is TGTGCCAGCAGCAGTCGACAGGGTTCTGAAGCTTTCTTT. It codes for CASSSRQGSEAFF.

The chain employs TRBV5-4 and TRBJ2-1; 10 bases are shared with TRBD2. The CDR3 is made up of 15 amino acids. J gave up 7 bases and V 3 bases, and 7 bases lay outside the gene matches. The germline V gene encodes CDR1 SGHNT and CDR2 YYREEE (reference sequence). CDR3 nucleotides: TGTGCCAGCAGCTGGCTCAGCGGGGGGGCAAATGAGCAGTTCTTC. It is translated as CASSWLSGGANEQFF.

V gene TRBV27 combines with J gene TRBJ2-5; 8 bases fit TRBD2. With 6 bases clipped from V and 5 bases from J, the junction kept 8 bases outside the gene matches. CDR3 length: 14 amino acids. Germline loops: CDR1 MNHEY, CDR2 SMNVEV (reference sequence). The CDR3 reads CASRRLGGAETQYF. The CDR3 DNA is TGTGCCAGCAGGCGACTCGGGGGGGCTGAGACCCAGTACTTC.

The chain uses TRBV2 and TRBJ1-2, with 9 positions matching TRBD1. The CDR3 loop spans 13 amino acids. Losses at the gene ends were 7 bases for V and 2 bases for J; bases not matched to a gene: 2. CDR1 is SNHLY, CDR2 FYNNEI, per germline. The CDR3: CASTGTGNYGYTF. The CDR3 DNA reads as TGTGCCAGCACGGGGACAGGGAACTATGGCTACACCTTC.

This CDR3 reads CASSGASNEQFF. In DNA form, the CDR3 reads TGCGCCAGCAGTGGGGCAAGCAATGAGCAGTTCTTC. V usage is TRBV10-1 and J usage is TRBJ2-1; D uncertain. Germline CDR1 WNHNN, CDR2 SYGVQD (reference sequence). The CDR3 is made up of 12 amino acids. Trimming removed 4 bases at V and 6 bases at J, with 7 bases between.

This clone has a single count. The chain links TRBV2 to TRBJ1-5; D gene unclear. The V end was cut by 1 base, the J end by 1 base, with 14 bases between. This CDR3 has 17 amino acids. Germline CDR1 SNHLY, CDR2 FYNNEI. Here the CDR3 DNA reads TGTGCCAGCAGTGAAGAACTTGCGGCAGTGAGCAATCAGCCCCAGCATTTT. Its protein product is CASSEELAAVSNQPQHF.

Only a few counts were recorded for this clone. V usage is TRBV7-8 and J usage is TRBJ1-1; tentative D call: TRBD1 (5 bases). V was trimmed by 5 bases and J by 2 bases, leaving 21 bases between them. The CDR3 spans 17 residues. Germline-derived CDR1 and CDR2 are SGHVS and FQNEAQ. The CDR3: CASSSKIFWGENTEAFF. CDR3 bases: TGTGCCAGCAGCAGTAAGATTTTTTGGGGGGAAAACACTGAAGCTTTCTTT. The variable domain in full, completed from reference TRBV7-8 and TRBJ1-1, reads GAGVSQSPRYKVAKRGQDVALRCDPISGHVSLFWYQQALGQGPEFLTYFQNEAQLDKSGLPSDRFFAERPEGSVSTLKIQRTQQEDSAVYLCASSSKIFWGENTEAFFGQGTRLTVV.